Below are 16 T cell receptor beta chains sequenced from a single sample in a study of cytomegalovirus exposure and HLA in healthy donors. The PCR was carried out with 60 Vbeta primers and 13 Jbeta primers. Profiled with immunoSEQ multiplex PCR; TCRdb holds only in-frame clones, not every one. The table lists some 95,000 clones, about 78% of them singletons. The sequenced sample was PBMCs. All receptors derive from a woman in her 40s in good health and CMV-seropositive.

This clone appeared a single time. The gene calls are TRBV5-1 and TRBJ2-1; TRBD2 is a possible D gene (6 bases). The V gene's germline CDR1 is SGHRS and CDR2 YFSETQ. Deletions cut 6 bases from V and 3 bases from J, with 13 bases between. The CDR3 is made up of 14 amino acids. The CDR3 loop reads CASNTGENYNEQFF. DNA for the CDR3: TGCGCCAGCAATACGGGGGAAAACTACAATGAGCAGTTCTTC. The variable domain in full, with the rest retrieved from reference TRBV5-1 and TRBJ2-1, is KAGVTQTPRYLIKTRGQQVTLSCSPISGHRSVSWYQQTPGQGLQFLFEYFSETQRNKGNFPGRFSGRQFSNSRSEMNVSTLELGDSALYLCASNTGENYNEQFFGPGTRLTVL.

With regard to this clone: This specimen includes other DNA sequences encoding the same CDR3. The V and J genes are TRBV29-1 and TRBJ2-7; 11 nucleotides match TRBD1. The germline V gene has CDR1 SQVTM and CDR2 ANQGSEA. This CDR3 is 13 amino acids long. V lost 5 bases, J lost 4 bases, and 4 bases stayed unmatched. In DNA form, the CDR3 reads TGCAGCGTTCCCGGACAGGGGGCATACGAGCAGTACTTC. This translates into CSVPGQGAYEQYF.

The chain uses TRBV7-9 and TRBJ2-1; D possibly corresponds to TRBD2 (5 bases). There are 12 residues in the CDR3. CDR1 and CDR2 (germline): SEHNR, FQNEAQ (reference sequence). Trimming stripped 9 bases from V and 2 bases from J, with 8 bases between. As DNA, the CDR3 is TGTGCCAGTACGGGGACCTACAATGAGCAGTTCTTC. Protein product: CASTGTYNEQFF.

J is TRBJ2-1 and V is TRBV11-3; 8 bases are a match to TRBD1. Per germline, CDR1 SGHNT and CDR2 YENEEA. CDR3 length: 15 residues. Trimming took 5 bases from V and 8 from J; bases not matched to a gene: 11. CDR3 sequence: CASSTSGGHRDEQFF. The CDR3 nucleotides read TGTGCCAGCAGCACTTCAGGGGGCCATCGAGATGAGCAGTTCTTC.

The J gene is TRBJ2-1, the V gene TRBV14; TRBD2 aligns across 10 bases. This CDR3 has 16 residues. V shed 4 bases and J 6 bases; nucleotides not matched to a gene: 9. Germline CDR1 is SGHDN and CDR2 is FVKESK. The CDR3 DNA follows: TGTGCCAGCAGCCCCCTAGCGGGAGATCTTGTCAATGAGCAGTTCTTC. Amino acids: CASSPLAGDLVNEQFF.

The chain uses TRBV5-4 and TRBJ2-1, with D tentatively TRBD2 (6 bases). V was pared by 4 bases and J by 4 bases, with 18 bases between. There are 16 residues in the CDR3. The V gene's germline CDR1 is SGHNT and CDR2 YYREEE (reference sequence). The CDR3 spells CASSPDLSGGYNEQFF. In DNA, the CDR3 is TGTGCCAGCAGCCCGGACTTGAGTGGGGGGTACAATGAGCAGTTCTTC.

The V call is TRBV25-1, the J call TRBJ2-5; maybe TRBD2 (6 bases). Germline V lookup: CDR1 MGHDK, CDR2 SYGVNS. V was shortened by 4 bases and J by 6 bases, with 18 bases between the two germline ends. The CDR3 is 15 amino acids. The CDR3, as DNA: TGTGCCAGCAGTGTCCGCTTTAAAGCGGGCCAGACCCAGTACTTC. Translation gives CASSVRFKAGQTQYF.

The chain is built from TRBV7-2 and TRBJ1-1, with 9 bases aligning to TRBD1. Trimming cost V 5 bases and J 2 bases; bases outside gene matches: 6. This CDR3 region has 15 residues. Germline CDR1 is SGHTA and CDR2 is FQGNSA. As DNA, the CDR3 is TGTGCCAGCAGCGCGAAGACAGGGGGTAACACTGAAGCTTTCTTT. Protein product: CASSAKTGGNTEAFF. The variable domain in full, with the rest retrieved from reference TRBV7-2 and TRBJ1-1, is GAGVSQSPSNKVTEKGKDVELRCDPISGHTALYWYRQSLGQGLEFLIYFQGNSAPDKSGLPSDRFSAERTGGSVSTLTIQRTQQEDSAVYLCASSAKTGGNTEAFFGQGTRLTVV.

The gene calls are TRBV14 and TRBJ1-1; maybe TRBD1 (5 bases). Germline loops: CDR1 SGHDN, CDR2 FVKESK. V lost 4 bases, J lost 7 bases, and 13 bases lay in between. The CDR3 runs 13 residues. The CDR3 region is CASSPFVGGEAFF. For the CDR3, the DNA is TGTGCCAGCAGCCCGTTTGTCGGGGGTGAAGCTTTCTTT.

The J gene is TRBJ2-3, the V gene TRBV5-5; D call uncertain. CDR3 size: 14 residues. Germline lookup yields CDR1 SGHKS and CDR2 YYEKEE (reference sequence). With 2 bases removed from V and 0 bases from J, the gap between germline ends came to 7 bases. CDR3 loop: CASSFRVSTDTQYF. As DNA, the CDR3 is TGTGCCAGCAGCTTCCGCGTCAGCACAGATACGCAGTATTTT.

The rearrangement uses TRBV29-1 and TRBJ2-1; TRBD2 matches at 7 bases. V lost 0 bases and J lost 6; bases outside the gene matches: 5. CDR1 SQVTM and CDR2 ANQGSEA come from the germline V gene. The CDR3 contains 14 residues. Written as DNA, the CDR3 is TGCAGCGTTGAAGAGTGGGAGGGATCCAATGAGCAGTTCTTC. Translation gives CSVEEWEGSNEQFF.

The chain links TRBV28 to TRBJ1-1; D possibly corresponds to TRBD1 (6 bases). CDR3 length equals 14 residues. The V gene lost 10 bases and the J gene lost 1 base, with 16 bases spanning the gap. Germline V gives CDR1 MDHEN, CDR2 SYDVKM. CDR3 nucleotides: TGTGCCACCCGAGGGGGGGTAGGGAACACTGAAGCTTTCTTT. Its protein is CATRGGVGNTEAFF.

Worth noting for this clone: The missing conserved phenylalanine or tryptophan at the end of this CDR3 makes a read error likely. Because the CDR3's place on the DNA is in doubt, the DNA is left out and the CDR3 is given as listed by TCRdb. The V gene is TRBV10-2, the J gene TRBJ1-1; the tabulated D call, TRBD1, remains unverified against the DNA. Counting both end residues, the CDR3 totals 9 amino acids. CDR1 is WSHSY and CDR2 is SAAADI in the germline V gene. CDR3 amino acids: CASSRTARV.

The table lists this clone with a few counts. V gene TRBV4-2 combines with J gene TRBJ2-3, with 11 bases that match TRBD2. With 4 bases clipped from V and 2 bases from J, the junction kept 11 bases outside the gene matches. The germline V gene has CDR1 LGHNA and CDR2 YNFKEQ. The CDR3 consists of 18 residues. CDR3 in DNA: TGTGCCAGCAGCCTGGGGATAGCGGGAGGGCCTTACACAGATACGCAGTATTTT. As protein: CASSLGIAGGPYTDTQYF.

This clone was observed a few times. V usage is TRBV10-3 and J usage is TRBJ1-2, with 7 bases identical to TRBD1. The CDR3 length is 16 residues. Germline V gene lookup returns CDR1 ENHRY and CDR2 SYGVKD. V lost 7 bases to trimming and J lost 2 bases; unmatched junction nucleotides: 13. CDR3 DNA sequence: TGTGCCATCAATGCAAAGGAGGACAGGTTCAACTATGGCTACACCTTC. It yields the protein CAINAKEDRFNYGYTF.

The J gene is TRBJ2-1, the V gene TRBV29-1, with 9 bases that match TRBD2. This CDR3 has 13 residues. CDR1 SQVTM and CDR2 ANQGSEA come from the germline V gene. J lost 7 bases, V lost 3 bases, and 4 bases had no gene match. CDR3: CSVDSGSGNEQFF. As DNA, the CDR3 is TGCAGCGTTGATAGCGGGAGCGGTAATGAGCAGTTCTTC.